The clone carrying this T cell receptor beta chain has only a few counts. Its antigen remains unidentified. Investigators prepared the TCR beta libraries by applying iRepertoire HTBI primers and Arm-PCR of CDR3 regions. The authors' processing: The identification of approximately 62 TRBV and 14 TRBJ segments was made across samples. MiXCR, applied by TCRdb to the multiplex PCR reads, yields one record per CDR3 protein. These V and J calls are TCRdb output, not the study's own analysis. The table includes roughly 470,000 distinct CDR3 sequences, around 21% detected once. The data belong to a study of regulatory T cells in long-lasting Graves disease. Findings and limits, study-wide: The study found persistent patients shared more public clonotypes (about 3,000) than new patients (just over 950). Among samples with persistent disease, TRBV28, TRBJ1-2 and TRBJ2-5 were favored.

The CDR3 is made up of 14 amino acids. Germline V gives CDR1 SGDLS, CDR2 YYNGEE. The V gene lost 4 bases and the J gene lost 6 bases, with 13 bases spanning the gap. Time point: persistent/refractory GD, antithyroid drugs over 5 years with positive TRAb. With RNA extracted from PBMCs as input, the TCR library was made. The sequence derives from a female donor with Graves disease. This chain joins TRBV9 and TRBJ2-2, with a tentative D call TRBD1 (6 bases). The sequenced sample was peripheral blood mononuclear cells (PBMCs), obtained when the disease was refractory, from a patient treated with antithyroid drugs. The CDR3 sequence is CASSLGAGAGELFF. The CDR3 DNA sequence: TGTGCCAGCAGCCTTGGGGCAGGGGCCGGGGAGCTGTTTTTT.